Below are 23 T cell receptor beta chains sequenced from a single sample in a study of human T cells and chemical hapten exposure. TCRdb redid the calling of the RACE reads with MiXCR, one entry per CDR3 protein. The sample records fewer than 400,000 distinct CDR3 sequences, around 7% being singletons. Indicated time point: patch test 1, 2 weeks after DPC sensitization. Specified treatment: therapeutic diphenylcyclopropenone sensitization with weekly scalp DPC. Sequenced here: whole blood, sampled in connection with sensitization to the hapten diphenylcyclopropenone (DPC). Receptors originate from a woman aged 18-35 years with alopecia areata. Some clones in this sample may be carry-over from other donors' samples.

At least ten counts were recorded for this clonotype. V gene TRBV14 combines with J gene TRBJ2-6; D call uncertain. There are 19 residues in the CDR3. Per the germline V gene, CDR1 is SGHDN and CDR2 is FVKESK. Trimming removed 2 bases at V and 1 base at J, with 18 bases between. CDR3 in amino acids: CASSQRAPPVVSGANVLTF. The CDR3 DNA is TGTGCCAGCAGCCAAAGAGCCCCTCCGGTGGTTTCTGGGGCCAACGTCCTGACTTTC.

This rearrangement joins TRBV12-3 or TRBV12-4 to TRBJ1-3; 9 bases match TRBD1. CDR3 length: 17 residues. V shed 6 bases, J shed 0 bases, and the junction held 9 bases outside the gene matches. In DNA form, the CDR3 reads TGTGCCAGCAGACGGGACAGGGACTACAGCTCTGGAAACACCATATATTTT. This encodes CASRRDRDYSSGNTIYF.

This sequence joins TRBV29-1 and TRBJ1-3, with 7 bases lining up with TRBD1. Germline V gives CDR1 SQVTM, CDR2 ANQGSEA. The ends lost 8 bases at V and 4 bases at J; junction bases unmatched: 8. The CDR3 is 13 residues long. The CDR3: CSISGGGGNTIYF. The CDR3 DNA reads TGCAGCATATCAGGGGGAGGAGGAAACACCATATATTTT.

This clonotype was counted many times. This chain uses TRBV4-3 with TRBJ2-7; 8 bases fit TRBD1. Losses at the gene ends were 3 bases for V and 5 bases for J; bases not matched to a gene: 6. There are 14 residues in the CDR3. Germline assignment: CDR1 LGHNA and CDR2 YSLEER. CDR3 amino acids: CASSHRTGRNEQYF. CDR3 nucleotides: TGCGCCAGCAGCCATAGGACAGGGAGGAACGAGCAGTACTTC.

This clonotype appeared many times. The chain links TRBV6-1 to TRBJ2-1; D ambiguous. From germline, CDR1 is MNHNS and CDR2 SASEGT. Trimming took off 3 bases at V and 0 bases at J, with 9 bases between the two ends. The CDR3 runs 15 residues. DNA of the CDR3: TGTGCCAGCAGTGAGGGGTTTAGCTCCTACAATGAGCAGTTCTTC. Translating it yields CASSEGFSSYNEQFF.

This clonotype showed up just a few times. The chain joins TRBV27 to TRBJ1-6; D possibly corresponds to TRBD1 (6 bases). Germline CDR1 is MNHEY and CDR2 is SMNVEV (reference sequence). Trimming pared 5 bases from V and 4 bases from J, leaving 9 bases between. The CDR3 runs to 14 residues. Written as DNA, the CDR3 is TGTGCCAGCAGTCTAACAGGGTATAATTCACCCCTCCACTTT. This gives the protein CASSLTGYNSPLHF.

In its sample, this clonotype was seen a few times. CDR3 DNA sequence: TGTGCCAGCAGGAAGGAGGACACTGAAGCTTTCTTT. Protein: CASRKEDTEAFF. The chain couples TRBV27 to TRBJ1-1; D is uncertain. Germline-derived CDR1 and CDR2 are MNHEY and SMNVEV (reference sequence). The V gene lost 6 bases and the J gene lost 3 bases, with 8 bases spanning the gap. The CDR3 contains 12 residues.

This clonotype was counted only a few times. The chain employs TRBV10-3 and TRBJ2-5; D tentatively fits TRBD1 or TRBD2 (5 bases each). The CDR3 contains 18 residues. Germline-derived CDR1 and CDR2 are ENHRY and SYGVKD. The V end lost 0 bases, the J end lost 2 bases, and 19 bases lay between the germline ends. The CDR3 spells CAISESSWSGRGQETQYF. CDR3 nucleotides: TGTGCCATCAGTGAGTCGAGTTGGTCGGGACGGGGACAAGAGACCCAGTACTTC.

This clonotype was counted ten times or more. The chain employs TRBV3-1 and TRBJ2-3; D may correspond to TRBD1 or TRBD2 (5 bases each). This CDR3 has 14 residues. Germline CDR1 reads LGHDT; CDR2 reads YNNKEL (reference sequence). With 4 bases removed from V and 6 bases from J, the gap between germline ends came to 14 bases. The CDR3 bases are TGTGCCAGCAGCCGAGGGGACCCACCGGATACGCAGTATTTT. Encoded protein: CASSRGDPPDTQYF.

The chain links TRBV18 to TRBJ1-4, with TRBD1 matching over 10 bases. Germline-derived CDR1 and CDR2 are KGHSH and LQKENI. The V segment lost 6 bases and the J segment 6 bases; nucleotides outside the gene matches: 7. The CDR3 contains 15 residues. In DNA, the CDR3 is TGTGCCAGCTCTCTACGACAGGGGGCCGATGAAAAACTGTTTTTT. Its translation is CASSLRQGADEKLFF.

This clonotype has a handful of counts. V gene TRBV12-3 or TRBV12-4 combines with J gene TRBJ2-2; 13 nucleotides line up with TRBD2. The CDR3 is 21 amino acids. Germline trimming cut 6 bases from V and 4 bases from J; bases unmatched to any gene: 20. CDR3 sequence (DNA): TGTGCCAGCAGCGACGATGAGTTCCTAGGACTAGCGGGGGACGTCACCGGGGAGCTGTTTTTT. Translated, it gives CASSDDEFLGLAGDVTGELFF.

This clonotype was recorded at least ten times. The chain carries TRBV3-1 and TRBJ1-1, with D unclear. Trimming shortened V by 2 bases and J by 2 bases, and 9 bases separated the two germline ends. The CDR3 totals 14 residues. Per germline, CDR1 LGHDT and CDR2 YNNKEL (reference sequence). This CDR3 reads CASSQRTENTEAFF. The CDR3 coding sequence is TGTGCCAGCAGCCAAAGGACGGAAAACACTGAAGCTTTCTTT.

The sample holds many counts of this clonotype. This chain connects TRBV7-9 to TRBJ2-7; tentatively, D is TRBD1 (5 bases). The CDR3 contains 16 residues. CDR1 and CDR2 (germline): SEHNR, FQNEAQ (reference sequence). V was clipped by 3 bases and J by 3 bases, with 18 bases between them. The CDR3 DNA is TGTGCCAGCAGCTTCCACCTGCGGAAGGGGTTCTACGAGCAGTACTTC. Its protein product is CASSFHLRKGFYEQYF.

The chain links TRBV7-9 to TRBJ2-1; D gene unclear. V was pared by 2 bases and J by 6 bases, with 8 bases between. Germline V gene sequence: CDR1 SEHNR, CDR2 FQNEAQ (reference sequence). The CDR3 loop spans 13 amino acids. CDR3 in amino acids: CASSLLWGNEQFF. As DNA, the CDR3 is TGTGCCAGCAGCTTACTTTGGGGCAATGAGCAGTTCTTC.

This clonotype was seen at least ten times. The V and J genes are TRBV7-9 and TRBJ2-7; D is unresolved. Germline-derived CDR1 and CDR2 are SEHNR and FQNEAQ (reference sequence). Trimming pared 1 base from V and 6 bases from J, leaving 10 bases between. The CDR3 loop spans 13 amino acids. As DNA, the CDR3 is TGTGCCAGCAGCTTAGGGGTTGTTGGCGAGCAGTACTTC. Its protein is CASSLGVVGEQYF.

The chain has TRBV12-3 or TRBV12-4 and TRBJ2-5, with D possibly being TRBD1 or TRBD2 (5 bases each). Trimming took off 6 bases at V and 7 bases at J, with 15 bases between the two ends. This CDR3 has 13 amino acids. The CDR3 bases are TGTGCCAGCAGCCTGACCGGGACCTCGACCCAGTACTTC. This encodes CASSLTGTSTQYF.

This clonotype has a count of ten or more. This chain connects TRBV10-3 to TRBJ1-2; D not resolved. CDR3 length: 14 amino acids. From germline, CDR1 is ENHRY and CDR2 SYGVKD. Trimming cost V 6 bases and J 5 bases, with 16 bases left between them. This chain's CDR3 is CAISQTSSAYGYTF. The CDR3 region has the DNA TGTGCCATCAGCCAGACTTCATCGGCTTATGGCTACACCTTC.

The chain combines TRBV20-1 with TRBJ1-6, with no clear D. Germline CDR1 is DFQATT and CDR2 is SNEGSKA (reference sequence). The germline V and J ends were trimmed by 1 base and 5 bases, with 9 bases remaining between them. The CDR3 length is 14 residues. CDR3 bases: TGCAGTGCTAGAGGGGAGTTTGATAATTCACCCCTCCACTTT. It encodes CSARGEFDNSPLHF.

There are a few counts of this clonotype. The CDR3: CASSPRTGAYPWADTQYF. The CDR3 DNA sequence: TGTGCCAGCAGTCCACGGACAGGGGCCTATCCCTGGGCAGATACGCAGTATTTT. This sequence joins TRBV6-2 or TRBV6-3 and TRBJ2-3; 9 positions agree with TRBD1. V gave up 5 bases and J gave up 4 bases; unmatched junction bases: 16. Germline CDR1 and CDR2: MNHEY and SVGEGT. This CDR3 comprises 18 residues.

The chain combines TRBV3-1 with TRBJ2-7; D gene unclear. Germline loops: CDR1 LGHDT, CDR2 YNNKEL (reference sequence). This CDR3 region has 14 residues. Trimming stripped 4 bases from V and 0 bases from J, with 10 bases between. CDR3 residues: CASSPKLSSYEQYF. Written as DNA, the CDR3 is TGTGCCAGCAGCCCAAAACTCAGCTCCTACGAGCAGTACTTC.

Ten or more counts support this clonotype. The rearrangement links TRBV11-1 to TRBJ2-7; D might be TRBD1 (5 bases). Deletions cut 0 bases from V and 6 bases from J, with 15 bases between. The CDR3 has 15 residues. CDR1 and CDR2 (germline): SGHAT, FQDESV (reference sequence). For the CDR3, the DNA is TGTGCCAGCAGCTTAGCCCTTCCGGCTGGGGCCGAGCAGTACTTC. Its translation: CASSLALPAGAEQYF.

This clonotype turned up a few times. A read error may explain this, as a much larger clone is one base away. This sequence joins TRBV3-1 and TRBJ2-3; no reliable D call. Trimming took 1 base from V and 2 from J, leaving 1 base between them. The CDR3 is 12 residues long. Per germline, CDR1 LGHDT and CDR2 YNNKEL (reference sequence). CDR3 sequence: CASSQATDTQYF. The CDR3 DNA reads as TGTGCCAGCAGCCAAGCCACAGATACGCAGTATTTT.

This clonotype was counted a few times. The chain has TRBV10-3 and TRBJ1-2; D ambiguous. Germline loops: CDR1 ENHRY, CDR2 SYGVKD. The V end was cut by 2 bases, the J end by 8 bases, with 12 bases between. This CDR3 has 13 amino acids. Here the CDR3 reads CAISEGLKGGYTF. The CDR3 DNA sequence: TGTGCCATCAGTGAGGGCCTAAAAGGCGGCTACACCTTC.